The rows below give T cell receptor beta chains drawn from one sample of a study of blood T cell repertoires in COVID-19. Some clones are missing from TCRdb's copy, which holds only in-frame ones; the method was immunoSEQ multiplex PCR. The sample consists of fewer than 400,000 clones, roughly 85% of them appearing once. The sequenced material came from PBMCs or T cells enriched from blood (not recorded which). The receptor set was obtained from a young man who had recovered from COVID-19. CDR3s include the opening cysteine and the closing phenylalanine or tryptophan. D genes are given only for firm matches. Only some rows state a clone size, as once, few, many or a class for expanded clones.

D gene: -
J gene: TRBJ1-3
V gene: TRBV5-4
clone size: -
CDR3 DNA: TGTGCCAGCAGCCCATCTGCGGGGAGCTCTGGAAACACCATATATTTT
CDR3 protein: CASSPSAGSSGNTIYF

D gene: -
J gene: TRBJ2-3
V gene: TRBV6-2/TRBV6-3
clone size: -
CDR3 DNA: TGTGCCAGCAGTTACCCAAAACAGCCCAGGAACACAGATACGCAGTATTTT
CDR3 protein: CASSYPKQPRNTDTQYF

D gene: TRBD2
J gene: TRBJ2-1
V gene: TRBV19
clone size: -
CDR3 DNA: TGTGCCAGTAGTATAGCTAGCGGGGCGTACAATGAGCAGTTCTTC
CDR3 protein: CASSIASGAYNEQFF

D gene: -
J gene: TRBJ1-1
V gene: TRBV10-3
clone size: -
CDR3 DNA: TGTGCCATCAGTGAGAGAGGGGGATATAGCACTGAAGCTTTCTTT
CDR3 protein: CAISERGGYSTEAFF

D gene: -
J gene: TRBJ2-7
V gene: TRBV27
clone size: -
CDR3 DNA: TGTGCCAGCAGTTCCGCAGGTTCTGAGCAGTACTTC
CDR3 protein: CASSSAGSEQYF

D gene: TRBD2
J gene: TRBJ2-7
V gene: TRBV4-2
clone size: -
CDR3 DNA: TGTGCCAGCAGCGTAGGAGCGGGGGGTCAGACCGACGAGCAGTACTTC
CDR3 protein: CASSVGAGGQTDEQYF

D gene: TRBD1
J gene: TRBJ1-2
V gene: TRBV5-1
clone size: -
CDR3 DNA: TGCGCCAGCAACCTGGGACAGGATGGCTACACCTTC
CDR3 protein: CASNLGQDGYTF

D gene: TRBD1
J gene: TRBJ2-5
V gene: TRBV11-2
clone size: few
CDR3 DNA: TGTGCCAGCAGCTTAATGACAGGGGACCTGGAGACCCAGTACTTC
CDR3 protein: CASSLMTGDLETQYF

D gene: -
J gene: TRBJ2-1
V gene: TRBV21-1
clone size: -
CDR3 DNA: TGTGCCAGCCCTAGCGGGGGCCCCGATAACAATGAGCAGTTCTTC
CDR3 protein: CASPSGGPDNNEQFF

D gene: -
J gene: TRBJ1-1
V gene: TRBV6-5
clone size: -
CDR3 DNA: TGTGCCAGCAGTTACCCCGGGACTCCTAACACTGAAGCTTTCTTT
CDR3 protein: CASSYPGTPNTEAFF

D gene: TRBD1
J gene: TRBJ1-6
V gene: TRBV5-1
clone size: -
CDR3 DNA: TGCGCCAGCAGCCAAACAGGGGGTAATTCACCCCTCCACTTT
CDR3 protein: CASSQTGGNSPLHF

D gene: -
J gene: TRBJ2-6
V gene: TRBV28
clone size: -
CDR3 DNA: TGTGCCAGCAGTGGCGGGGGCATTGGGGCCAACGTCCTGACTTTC
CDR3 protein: CASSGGGIGANVLTF

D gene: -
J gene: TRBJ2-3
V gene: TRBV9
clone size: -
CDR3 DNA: TGTGCCAAGGGGTCATACACAGATACGCAGTATTTT
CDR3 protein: CAKGSYTDTQYF

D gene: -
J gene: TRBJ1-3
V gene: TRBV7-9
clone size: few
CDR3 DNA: TGTGCCAGCAGCTTAACGGGATTTGGAAACACCATATATTTT
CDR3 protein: CASSLTGFGNTIYF

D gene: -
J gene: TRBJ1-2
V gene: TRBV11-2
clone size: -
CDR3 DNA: TGTGCCAGCAGGGACAGAAACCTCTATGGCTACACCTTC
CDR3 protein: CASRDRNLYGYTF

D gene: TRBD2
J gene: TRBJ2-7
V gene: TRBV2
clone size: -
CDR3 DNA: TGTGCCAGCAGTGAATCCCCGCGGGAGCCCTACGAGCAGTACTTC
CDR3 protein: CASSESPREPYEQYF

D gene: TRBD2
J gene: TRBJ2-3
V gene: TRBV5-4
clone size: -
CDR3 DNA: TGTGCCAGCAGCTGGACTAGCGGGGGAAGGGATACGCAGTATTTT
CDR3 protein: CASSWTSGGRDTQYF

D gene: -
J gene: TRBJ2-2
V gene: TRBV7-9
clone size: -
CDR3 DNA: TGTGCCAGCAGGAGAGACACCGGGGAGCTGTTTTTT
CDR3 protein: CASRRDTGELFF

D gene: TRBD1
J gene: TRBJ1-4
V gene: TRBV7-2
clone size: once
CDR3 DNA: TGTGCCAGCAGCCCCGCACGGGACAGGGGACGAAAACTGTTTTTT
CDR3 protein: CASSPARDRGRKLFF

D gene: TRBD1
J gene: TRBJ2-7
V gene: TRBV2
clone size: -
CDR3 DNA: TGTGCCAGCAGTGGACAGGGGGGGGAGCAGTACTTC
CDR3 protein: CASSGQGGEQYF

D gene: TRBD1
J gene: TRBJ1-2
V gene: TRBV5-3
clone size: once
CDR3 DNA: TGTGCCAGAAGCCGCAATATGGACAGGACCTATGGCTACACCTTC
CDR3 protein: CARSRNMDRTYGYTF

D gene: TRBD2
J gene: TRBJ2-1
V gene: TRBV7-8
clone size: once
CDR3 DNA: TGTGCCAGCAGCTTAGTGGGTTTAGCGGGGGAATACAATGAGCAGTTCTTC
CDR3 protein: CASSLVGLAGEYNEQFF

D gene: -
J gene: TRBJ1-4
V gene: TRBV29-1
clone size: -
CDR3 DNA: TGCAGCGTTGTTTTTCAGACACTGAATGAAAAACTGTTTTTT
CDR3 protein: CSVVFQTLNEKLFF

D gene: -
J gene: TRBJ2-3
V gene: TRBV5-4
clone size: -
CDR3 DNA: TGTGCCAGCAGCTCGTTTACAGGGCGCACAGATACGCAGTATTTT
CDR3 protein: CASSSFTGRTDTQYF

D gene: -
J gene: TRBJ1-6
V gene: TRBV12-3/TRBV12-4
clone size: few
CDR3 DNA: TGTGCCAGCAGCCTAAGAGGGTCACCCCTCCACTTT
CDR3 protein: CASSLRGSPLHF

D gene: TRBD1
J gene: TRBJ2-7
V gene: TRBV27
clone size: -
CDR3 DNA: TGTGCCAGCAGCCCCGACAGGGCCGTCTTGTTGGAGCAGTACTTC
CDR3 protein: CASSPDRAVLLEQYF

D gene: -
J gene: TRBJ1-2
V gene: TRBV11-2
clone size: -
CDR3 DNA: TGTGCCAGCAGCTCCAGACTAAACAACTATGGCTACACCTTC
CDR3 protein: CASSSRLNNYGYTF

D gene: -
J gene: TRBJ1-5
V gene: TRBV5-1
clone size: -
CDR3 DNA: TGCGCCAGCAGCCAAGACAACAGGGTAGGTCAGCCCCAGCATTTT
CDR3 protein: CASSQDNRVGQPQHF

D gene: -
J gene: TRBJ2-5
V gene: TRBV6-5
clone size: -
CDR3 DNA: TGTGCCAGCACCGAAGGGGGGGGATTTGGTGAGACCCAGTACTTC
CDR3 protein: CASTEGGGFGETQYF

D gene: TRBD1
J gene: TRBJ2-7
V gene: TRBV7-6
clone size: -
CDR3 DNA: TGTGCCAGCAGCTTGTATAGGGACAGCTCCTACGAGCAGTACTTC
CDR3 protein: CASSLYRDSSYEQYF

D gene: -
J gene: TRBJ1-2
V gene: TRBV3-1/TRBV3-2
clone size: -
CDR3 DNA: TGTGCCAGCAGCCCCCGGGGAGGCGGGGGCTACACCTTC
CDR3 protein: CASSPRGGGGYTF

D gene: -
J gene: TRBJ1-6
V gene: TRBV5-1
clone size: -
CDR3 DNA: TGCGCCAGCAGCTCTGGTCCGGGGAATTCACCCCTCCACTTT
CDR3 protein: CASSSGPGNSPLHF

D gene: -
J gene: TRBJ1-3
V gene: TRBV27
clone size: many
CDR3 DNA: TGTGCCAGCAGGCCGTTCCGGGGGTCCGGAAACACCATATATTTT
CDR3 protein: CASRPFRGSGNTIYF

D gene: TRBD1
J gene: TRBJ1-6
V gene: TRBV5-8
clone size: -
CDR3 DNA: TGTGCCAGCAGCTTAATTGACAGGGAGCATTCACCCCTCCACTTT
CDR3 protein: CASSLIDREHSPLHF

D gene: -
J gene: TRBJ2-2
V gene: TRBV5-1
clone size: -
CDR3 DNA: TGCGCCAGCCACCGAACAGGGACGTTCACCGGGGAGCTGTTTTTT
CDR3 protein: CASHRTGTFTGELFF

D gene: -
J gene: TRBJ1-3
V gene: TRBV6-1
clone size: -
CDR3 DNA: TGTGCCAGCAGTGAAAACAGGGTTTTAGGAAACACCATATATTTT
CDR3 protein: CASSENRVLGNTIYF

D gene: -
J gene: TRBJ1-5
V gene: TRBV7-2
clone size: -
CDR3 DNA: TGTGCCAGCAGCTTACTAGGAAGCAAACAGCCCCAGCATTTT
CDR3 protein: CASSLLGSKQPQHF

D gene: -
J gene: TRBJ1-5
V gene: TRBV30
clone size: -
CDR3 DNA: TGTGCCTGGAGTGTAGGGAGGGATCAGCCCCAGCATTTT
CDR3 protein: CAWSVGRDQPQHF

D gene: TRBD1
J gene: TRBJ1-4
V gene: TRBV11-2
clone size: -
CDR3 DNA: TGTGCCAGCAGCCGCCCGGGACAGGGGCAAGAAAAACTGTTTTTT
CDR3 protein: CASSRPGQGQEKLFF

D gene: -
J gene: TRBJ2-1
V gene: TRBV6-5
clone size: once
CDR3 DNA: TGTGCCAGCAGTTACTCTCGGGGAGAGCAGTTCTTC
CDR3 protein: CASSYSRGEQFF

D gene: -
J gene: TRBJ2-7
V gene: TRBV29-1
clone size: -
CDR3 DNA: TGCAGCGTTGTATGGAGCGAACCATACGAGCAGTACTTC
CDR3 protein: CSVVWSEPYEQYF

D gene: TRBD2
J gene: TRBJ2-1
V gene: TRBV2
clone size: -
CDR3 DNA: TGTGCCAGCAGGGCCCTTGGACTAGGGTCTAATGAGCAGTTCTTC
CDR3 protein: CASRALGLGSNEQFF

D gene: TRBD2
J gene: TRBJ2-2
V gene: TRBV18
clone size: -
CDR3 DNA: TGTGCCAGCTCACCTCTGGGACTAGCGGGGTCGAACACCGGGGAGCTGTTTTTT
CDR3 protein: CASSPLGLAGSNTGELFF

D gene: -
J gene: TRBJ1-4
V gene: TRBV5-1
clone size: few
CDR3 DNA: TGCGCCAGCAGCTTTCAGGGTCTGGGTGAAAAACTGTTTTTT
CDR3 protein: CASSFQGLGEKLFF

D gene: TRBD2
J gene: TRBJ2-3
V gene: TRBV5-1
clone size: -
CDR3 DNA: TGCGCCAGCAGCCCTGGGACTAGCGGAGGCACAGATACGCAGTATTTT
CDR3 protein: CASSPGTSGGTDTQYF

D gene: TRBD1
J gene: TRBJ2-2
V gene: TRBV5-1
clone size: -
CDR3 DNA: TGCGCCAGCAGCCAAGGACAGGGGAGGGCCGGGGAGCTGTTTTTT
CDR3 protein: CASSQGQGRAGELFF

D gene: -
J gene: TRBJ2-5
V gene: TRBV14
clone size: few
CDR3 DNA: TGTGCCAGCAGCCAAGGTGGTTGGCGGGGAACCCAAGAGACCCAGTACTTC
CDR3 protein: CASSQGGWRGTQETQYF

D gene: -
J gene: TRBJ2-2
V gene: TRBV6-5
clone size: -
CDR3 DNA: TGTGCCAGCAGTTACTCGTATCCCAGAAACACCGGGGAGCTGTTTTTT
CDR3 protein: CASSYSYPRNTGELFF

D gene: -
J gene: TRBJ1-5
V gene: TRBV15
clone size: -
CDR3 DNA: TGTGCCACCAGCAGAGACAGGTCCTTGGGGCCCCAGCATTTT
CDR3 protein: CATSRDRSLGPQHF

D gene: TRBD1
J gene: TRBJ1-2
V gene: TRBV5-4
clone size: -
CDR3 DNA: TGTGCCAGCAGCGGGCCGCGACAGGGAGGACACTATGGCTACACCTTC
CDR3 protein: CASSGPRQGGHYGYTF

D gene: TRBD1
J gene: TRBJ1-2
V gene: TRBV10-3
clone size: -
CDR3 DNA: TGTGCCATCAGTGAGTCGACAGGGGAGTACTATGGCTACACCTTC
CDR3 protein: CAISESTGEYYGYTF